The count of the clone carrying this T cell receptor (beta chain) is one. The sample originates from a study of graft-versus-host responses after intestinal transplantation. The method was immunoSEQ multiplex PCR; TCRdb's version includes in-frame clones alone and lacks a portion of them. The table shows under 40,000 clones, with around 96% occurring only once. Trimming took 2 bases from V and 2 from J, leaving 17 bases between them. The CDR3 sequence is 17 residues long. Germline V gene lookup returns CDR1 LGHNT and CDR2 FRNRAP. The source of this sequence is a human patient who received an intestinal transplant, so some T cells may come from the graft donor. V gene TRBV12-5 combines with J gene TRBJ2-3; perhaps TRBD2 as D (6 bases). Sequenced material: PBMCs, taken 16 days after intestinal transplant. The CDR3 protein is CASGLSPREWFTDTQYF. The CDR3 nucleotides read TGTGCTAGTGGTTTGTCACCTCGGGAGTGGTTCACAGATACGCAGTATTTT.